The 20 T cell receptor beta chains below were found in one sample sequenced in a study of cytomegalovirus exposure and HLA in healthy donors. The repertoire was sequenced with immunoSEQ multiplex PCR; TCRdb's copy has only in-frame clones and lacks some. Of 95,000 to 150,000 clones listed, about 85% are singletons. Sequenced sample: PBMCs. These receptors all stem from a woman in her twenties or thirties in good health and CMV-seronegative.

The chain combines TRBV2 with TRBJ2-5; 7 positions match TRBD2. CDR3 length: 16 residues. The germline V gene has CDR1 SNHLY and CDR2 FYNNEI. V lost 2 bases and J lost 2; bases outside the gene matches: 8. CDR3 nucleotides: TGTGCCAGCAGTGAATTGATGGCTAGCGGACAAGAGACCCAGTACTTC. Encoded protein: CASSELMASGQETQYF.

The genes are TRBV10-3 and TRBJ1-5; D unclear. The CDR3 spans 16 residues. Looked up from germline, CDR1 is ENHRY and CDR2 is SYGVKD. The V end was cut by 0 bases, the J end by 1 base, with 10 bases between. The CDR3 here is CAISESAGFSNQPQHF. As DNA, the CDR3 is TGTGCCATCAGTGAGTCGGCCGGGTTCAGCAATCAGCCCCAGCATTTT.

The chain carries TRBV9 and TRBJ1-3, with unresolved D. With 2 bases removed from V and 0 bases from J, the gap between germline ends came to 9 bases. Germline CDR1 SGDLS, CDR2 YYNGEE. This CDR3 contains 15 residues. The CDR3 protein is CASSVDPSSGNTIYF. CDR3 sequence (DNA): TGTGCCAGCAGCGTCGACCCTAGCTCTGGAAACACCATATATTTT. The full variable domain, rest sourced from reference TRBV9 and TRBJ1-3, is DSGVTQTPKHLITATGQRVTLRCSPRSGDLSVYWYQQSLDQGLQFLIQYYNGEERAKGNILERFSAQQFPDLHSELNLSSLELGDSALYFCASSVDPSSGNTIYFGEGSWLTVV.

V usage is TRBV6-5 and J usage is TRBJ2-2; D is ambiguous. This CDR3 has 13 residues. Trimming shortened V by 6 bases and J by 4 bases, and 9 bases separated the two germline ends. Germline V CDR1 and CDR2: MNHEY, SVGAGI. CDR3 sequence (DNA): TGTGCCAGCAGACAGCAAGGCACCGGGGAGCTGTTTTTT. Translated: CASRQQGTGELFF.

The chain employs TRBV28 and TRBJ2-5, with D perhaps matching TRBD1 (5 bases). There are 15 residues in the CDR3. Germline CDR1 MDHEN, CDR2 SYDVKM. V was pared by 3 bases and J by 2 bases, with 13 bases between. CDR3 region: CASSFLGLTQETQYF. The CDR3 DNA is TGTGCCAGCAGTTTTTTGGGGCTAACACAAGAGACCCAGTACTTC. The full variable domain, rest sourced from reference TRBV28 and TRBJ2-5, is DVKVTQSSRYLVKRTGEKVFLECVQDMDHENMFWYRQDPGLGLRLIYFSYDVKMKEKGDIPEGYSVSREKKERFSLILESASTNQTSMYLCASSFLGLTQETQYFGPGTRLLVL.

The chain is built from TRBV19 and TRBJ2-7, with 7 bases lining up with TRBD2. The ends lost 3 bases at V and 0 bases at J; junction bases unmatched: 5. Germline-derived CDR1 and CDR2 are LNHDA and SQIVND (reference sequence). The CDR3 runs 15 residues. Written as DNA, the CDR3 is TGTGCCAGTAGTATGGGGGGGAACCCCTCCTACGAGCAGTACTTC. Residues: CASSMGGNPSYEQYF.

V and J are TRBV6-5 and TRBJ1-5; possible D gene TRBD1, 5 bases. Germline V CDR1 and CDR2: MNHEY, SVGAGI. The length of the CDR3 is 15 residues. With 6 bases removed from V and 1 base from J, the gap between germline ends came to 13 bases. The CDR3 nucleotides read TGTGCCAGCAGCCCTTCTCCAGGGAGCAATCAGCCCCAGCATTTT. Protein product: CASSPSPGSNQPQHF.

The chain employs TRBV21-1 and TRBJ1-1; no DNA check was done on the table's D call, TRBD1. TRBV21-1 is recorded as a pseudogene. The CDR3 is 13 amino acids. The CDR3 loop is CASRLRGRTEAFF. CDR3 in DNA: TGTGCCAGCAGGCTCAGGGGGAGGACTGAAGCTTTCTTT.

The rearrangement links TRBV5-1 to TRBJ2-3; D is possibly TRBD2 (6 bases). The germline gives CDR1 SGHRS, CDR2 YFSETQ. This CDR3 comprises 15 residues. V was pared by 0 bases and J by 4 bases, with 12 bases between. The CDR3 nucleotides read TGCGCCAGCAGCTTGGCTTCTGGGAGGCCAGATACGCAGTATTTT. Amino acid sequence: CASSLASGRPDTQYF.

The chain links TRBV27 to TRBJ2-3; the match to TRBD1 covers 9 bases. V lost 1 base and J lost 6; bases outside the gene matches: 17. The CDR3 loop spans 19 amino acids. The germline gives CDR1 MNHEY, CDR2 SMNVEV (reference sequence). CDR3 DNA sequence: TGTGCCAGCAGTTTATTAGGGACAGGGCTAGGGATTGGGAGTGATACGCAGTATTTT. Encoded protein: CASSLLGTGLGIGSDTQYF.

This clone was seen more than once but under ten times. J is TRBJ2-7 and V is TRBV10-1; perhaps TRBD2 as D (6 bases). Germline loops: CDR1 WNHNN, CDR2 SYGVQD (reference sequence). V gave up 5 bases and J gave up 5 bases, with 16 bases separating them. This CDR3 region has 14 residues. The CDR3 spells CASSSGGARNEQYF. For the CDR3, the DNA is TGCGCCAGCAGTAGCGGCGGGGCGAGGAACGAGCAGTACTTC.

V is TRBV9 and J is TRBJ2-1; 8 positions agree with TRBD1. Per germline, CDR1 SGDLS and CDR2 YYNGEE. The CDR3 contains 15 residues. Trimming at V came to 2 bases and at J to 5 bases, leaving 6 bases not matched to a gene. The CDR3 coding sequence is TGTGCCAGCAGCGTTTCGGGACAGGTCAACAATGAGCAGTTCTTC. This translates into CASSVSGQVNNEQFF.

The rearrangement uses TRBV15 and TRBJ2-5, with D possibly matching TRBD2 (6 bases). Trimming took 2 bases from V and 2 from J, leaving 15 bases between them. The germline V gene encodes CDR1 LNHNV and CDR2 YYDKDF (reference sequence). The CDR3 extends over 16 amino acids. The CDR3 DNA reads TGTGCCACCAGCAGAAGGGCGGGGAAGGGTCAAGAGACCCAGTACTTC. Residues: CATSRRAGKGQETQYF.

The chain recombines TRBV25-1 with TRBJ2-7; 11 bases map to TRBD1. The CDR3 consists of 15 residues. Germline loops: CDR1 MGHDK, CDR2 SYGVNS. The CDR3 sequence: CVPPGQGGTGYEQYF. DNA of the CDR3: TGTGTCCCACCGGGACAGGGGGGAACCGGCTACGAGCAGTACTTC.

Judged by abundance, this clone is medium-sized. The chain links TRBV7-2 to TRBJ2-1; D is perhaps TRBD2 (6 bases). The CDR3 is 15 amino acids. The V gene lost 5 bases and the J gene lost 3 bases, with 14 bases spanning the gap. The germline CDR1 and CDR2 sequences are SGHTA and FQGNSA. Written as DNA, the CDR3 is TGTGCCAGCAGCCGAAGACTAGATATCTACAATGAGCAGTTCTTC. Protein product: CASSRRLDIYNEQFF.

This clone was detected only a few times. The chain employs TRBV6-4 and TRBJ2-7; the D gene is possibly TRBD2 (6 bases). V lost 10 bases and J lost 2, with 18 bases in between. The CDR3 covers 14 residues. Germline V lookup: CDR1 MRHNA, CDR2 SNTAGT. The CDR3 here is CANTGGGRTYEQYF. CDR3 nucleotide sequence: TGTGCCAACACCGGGGGAGGCCGTACCTACGAGCAGTACTTC.

This clone was detected once. V gene TRBV7-2 combines with J gene TRBJ2-1; D is unclear. This CDR3 is 12 amino acids long. Trimming removed 1 base from V and 8 bases from J, with 6 bases in between. In germline, CDR1 is SGHTA, CDR2 FQGNSA. This CDR3 reads CASSLDEDEQFF. For the CDR3, the DNA is TGTGCCAGCAGCTTAGACGAGGATGAGCAGTTCTTC.

This rearrangement joins TRBV29-1 to TRBJ2-5; 15 nucleotides align to TRBD2. Per germline, CDR1 SQVTM and CDR2 ANQGSEA. V lost 6 bases and J lost 3; bases outside the gene matches: 2. This CDR3 is built from 14 residues. The CDR3 here is CSVGTSGGKETQYF. As DNA, the CDR3 is TGCAGCGTGGGGACTAGCGGGGGGAAAGAGACCCAGTACTTC.

This sequence joins TRBV7-3 and TRBJ2-5, with TRBD1 identical over 10 bases. V trimming: 5 bases; J trimming: 4 bases; junction bases outside the gene matches: 4. This CDR3 has 14 residues. From germline, CDR1 is SGHTA and CDR2 FQGTGA. The DNA for the CDR3 is TGTGCCAGCAGCCAGACAGGGGGCACAGAGACCCAGTACTTC. Translation: CASSQTGGTETQYF. The variable domain in full, with the rest retrieved from reference TRBV7-3 and TRBJ2-5, is GAGVSQTPSNKVTEKGKYVELRCDPISGHTALYWYRQSLGQGPEFLIYFQGTGAADDSGLPNDRFFAVRPEGSVSTLKIQRTERGDSAVYLCASSQTGGTETQYFGPGTRLLVL.

The V gene is TRBV5-4, the J gene TRBJ1-6, with 9 bases identical to TRBD1. Germline loops: CDR1 SGHNT, CDR2 YYREEE (reference sequence). The CDR3 length is 12 residues. The V and J ends lost 2 bases and 17 bases, in that order; junction bases with no gene match: 5. The CDR3 loop reads CASSLPGTGFHF. In nucleotides, the CDR3 is TGTGCCAGCAGCTTACCCGGGACAGGGTTCCACTTT.